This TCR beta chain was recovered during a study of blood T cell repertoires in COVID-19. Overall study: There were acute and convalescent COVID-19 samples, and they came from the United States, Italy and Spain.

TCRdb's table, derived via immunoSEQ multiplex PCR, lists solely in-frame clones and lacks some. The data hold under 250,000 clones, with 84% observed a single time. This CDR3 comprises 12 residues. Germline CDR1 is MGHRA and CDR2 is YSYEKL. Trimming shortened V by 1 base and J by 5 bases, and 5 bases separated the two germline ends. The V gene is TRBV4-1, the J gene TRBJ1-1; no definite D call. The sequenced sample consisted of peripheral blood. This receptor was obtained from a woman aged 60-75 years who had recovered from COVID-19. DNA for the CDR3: TGCGCCAGCAGCCAAGGGAGGACTGAAGCTTTCTTT. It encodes CASSQGRTEAFF.